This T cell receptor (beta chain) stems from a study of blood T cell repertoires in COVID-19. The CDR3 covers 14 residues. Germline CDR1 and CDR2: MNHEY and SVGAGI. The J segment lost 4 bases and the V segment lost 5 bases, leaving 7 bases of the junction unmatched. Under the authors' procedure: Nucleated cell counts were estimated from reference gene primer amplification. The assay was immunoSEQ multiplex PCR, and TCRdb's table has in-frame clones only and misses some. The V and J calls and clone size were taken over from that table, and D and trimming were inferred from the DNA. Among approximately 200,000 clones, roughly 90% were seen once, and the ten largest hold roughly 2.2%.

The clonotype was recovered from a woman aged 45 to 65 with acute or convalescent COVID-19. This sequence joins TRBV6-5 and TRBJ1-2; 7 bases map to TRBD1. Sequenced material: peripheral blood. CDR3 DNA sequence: TGTGCCAGCAGTACCTCAGGGGGGACCTATGGCTACACCTTC. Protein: CASSTSGGTYGYTF.